This T cell receptor beta chain was identified during a study of blood T cell repertoires in COVID-19. V lost 1 base to trimming and J lost 2 bases, with 20 bases between them. Germline V gene data show CDR1 as SGHTA and CDR2 as FQGNSA. This CDR3 has 18 amino acids. Original analysis: Estimates of nucleated cell counts were drawn from the amplification of reference gene primers. Generated by immunoSEQ multiplex PCR, the TCRdb table keeps only in-frame clones and is missing some. Clone size and the V and J calls come from that table; the DNA yielded D and trimming. The sample contains 110,000 or so clones, 85% to 90% of which appear only once. This clone was seen only once.

The V call is TRBV7-2, the J call TRBJ1-1; D is undetermined. This receptor was identified in a woman in her fifties or sixties with acute or convalescent COVID-19. The sample comprised peripheral blood. The CDR3 here is CASSLGNSVISRNTEAFF. The CDR3 DNA follows: TGTGCCAGCAGCTTAGGGAATAGCGTAATAAGCCGTAACACTGAAGCTTTCTTT.